One T cell receptor (beta chain) is described in this entry. This sample was taken from a study of T cells after yellow fever vaccination. 5'RACE template switching generated TCR cDNA, adding a universal primer site and UMIs. TCRdb reanalysed the 5' RACE reads using MiXCR and keeps one entry per CDR3 protein. The sample yields roughly 85,000 distinct CDR3 sequences, 13% seen once. Study-wide results and limits: Reappearing after the booster were most of the clones from primary vaccination (around 95% CD4, about 87% CD8).

The sample was CD8+ T cells not binding an NS4B(214-222) dextramer, sorted from PBMCs, taken around 3 weeks after the first yellow fever vaccination. The sequence came from a man between 18 and 35 years old who received the YFV17D yellow fever vaccine.

Here the CDR3 reads CASSPRDGTYEQYF. The CDR3, as DNA: TGTGCCAGCAGCCCGAGGGACGGAACCTACGAGCAGTACTTC. This rearrangement joins TRBV6-1 to TRBJ2-7; D is possibly TRBD1 or TRBD2 (5 bases each). The CDR3 covers 14 residues. With 6 bases removed from V and 2 bases from J, the gap between germline ends came to 14 bases. Germline lookup yields CDR1 MNHNS and CDR2 SASEGT.